This TCR beta chain was obtained from a study of blood T cell repertoires in COVID-19. Study-level information: Acute-phase and convalescent COVID-19 samples originated in the United States, Italy and Spain.

The CDR3 contains 17 residues. Trimming pared 4 bases from V and 4 bases from J, leaving 23 bases between. Germline V gene lookup returns CDR1 SGHNT and CDR2 YENEEA. Only in-frame clones appear in the TCRdb table, and some are missing; sequencing was by immunoSEQ multiplex PCR. This table holds about 370,000 clones, roughly 90% found once. The sequence was obtained from a woman in her twenties or thirties with COVID-19, enrolled during active disease. Material for sequencing was peripheral blood. The V and J genes are TRBV11-3 and TRBJ2-7; D not certain. The CDR3 sequence is CASSSLQTSGQFYEQYV. The DNA for the CDR3 is TGTGCCAGCAGCTCCCTACAAACCTCTGGGCAGTTTTACGAGCAGTACGTC.